The clone carrying this T cell receptor beta chain is a singleton in its sample. This entry comes from a study of blood T cell repertoires in COVID-19. The overall study: The samples span acute and convalescent COVID-19 from the United States, Italy and Spain.

The assay was immunoSEQ multiplex PCR, and TCRdb's table has in-frame clones only and misses some. Of 150,000 to 200,000 clones listed, 85% to 90% were seen once; the top ten hold about 4%. The germline V gene encodes CDR1 SGDLS and CDR2 YYNGEE. The CDR3 is made up of 14 amino acids. V lost 2 bases and J lost 1, with 8 bases in between. Sample: peripheral blood. This chain connects TRBV9 to TRBJ2-3; maybe TRBD2 (6 bases). This TCR was sampled from a young man with active or convalescent COVID-19. In nucleotides, the CDR3 is TGTGCCAGCAGCGTCTCGGGGGGCACAGATACGCAGTATTTT. It specifies CASSVSGGTDTQYF.